Listed below are T cell receptor beta chains from one sample, sequenced in a study of spatial heterogeneity in lung cancer. TCRdb passed the 5' RACE reads through MiXCR, listing each CDR3 protein once. The profile covers about 17,000 distinct CDR3 sequences, with about 20% appearing a single time and roughly a fifth taken by the ten largest. This material consisted of PBMCs, taken at surgery. The receptors come from a female donor with early-stage non-small cell lung cancer. Each CDR3 is given with its conserved first and last residue. Fields, in order: CDR3 protein, CDR3 DNA, D gene, V gene, J gene, clone size. The D gene is left open where the match is weak. Rows may omit the clone size; those that give it use once, few, many or a size class.

CDR3: CATRLAETYNEQFF
DNA: TGTGCCACGCGTCTAGCGGAAACTTACAATGAGCAGTTCTTC
D: TRBD2
V: TRBV12-3/TRBV12-4
J: TRBJ2-1
size: many

CDR3: CAISTGTGDETQYF
DNA: TGTGCCATCAGTACCGGGACAGGGGACGAGACCCAGTACTTC
D: TRBD1
V: TRBV10-3
J: TRBJ2-5
size: -

CDR3: CASRPIQSEAFF
DNA: TGTGCCAGCAGACCAATACAGTCTGAAGCTTTCTTT
D: -
V: TRBV7-8
J: TRBJ1-1
size: many

CDR3: CASSLAPSGTGGGPGELFF
DNA: TGCGCCAGCAGCTTGGCTCCCTCCGGGACAGGGGGCGGCCCTGGGGAACTGTTTTTT
D: TRBD1
V: TRBV5-1
J: TRBJ1-4
size: -

CDR3: CASSPGGVQQYF
DNA: TGTGCCAGCAGCCCGGGGGGGGTGCAGCAGTACTTC
D: TRBD2
V: TRBV7-2
J: TRBJ2-7
size: many

CDR3: CASRQRTGATDTQYF
DNA: TGTGCCAGCAGACAGCGGACAGGGGCCACAGATACGCAGTATTTT
D: TRBD1
V: TRBV7-2
J: TRBJ2-3
size: -

CDR3: CSARGATFDTEAFF
DNA: TGCAGTGCTAGAGGAGCCACCTTTGACACTGAAGCTTTCTTT
D: -
V: TRBV20-1
J: TRBJ1-1
size: many

CDR3: CASRNVSNTEAFF
DNA: TGTGCCAGCAGGAACGTTTCGAACACTGAAGCTTTCTTT
D: -
V: TRBV7-9
J: TRBJ1-1
size: once

CDR3: CASSQIGEGVHNEQFF
DNA: TGTGCCAGCAGCCAAATTGGGGAGGGGGTCCACAATGAGCAGTTCTTC
D: -
V: TRBV4-2
J: TRBJ2-1
size: medium-sized

CDR3: CASSRNVGREGNNEQFF
DNA: TGTGCCAGCAGCCGCAACGTAGGGCGGGAGGGGAACAATGAGCAGTTCTTC
D: TRBD2
V: TRBV7-6
J: TRBJ2-1
size: medium-sized

CDR3: CASSEFVAGGPTYNEQFF
DNA: TGCGCCAGCAGTGAGTTTGTAGCGGGAGGGCCTACCTACAATGAGCAGTTCTTC
D: TRBD2
V: TRBV10-2
J: TRBJ2-1
size: -

CDR3: CSVEARFYGPEQYF
DNA: TGCAGCGTTGAAGCGAGATTCTATGGACCCGAGCAGTACTTC
D: -
V: TRBV29-1
J: TRBJ2-7
size: medium-sized

CDR3: CASSQAGGWEQFF
DNA: TGTGCCAGCAGCCAAGCTGGGGGCTGGGAGCAGTTCTTC
D: -
V: TRBV3-1
J: TRBJ2-1
size: -

CDR3: CASSPRLAGTDTQYF
DNA: TGTGCCAGCAGCCCCCGTCTAGCGGGAACAGATACGCAGTATTTT
D: TRBD2
V: TRBV11-2
J: TRBJ2-3
size: medium-sized

CDR3: CASSQDVGLAESYEQYF
DNA: TGCGCCAGCAGCCAAGATGTGGGACTAGCGGAAAGCTACGAGCAGTACTTC
D: TRBD2
V: TRBV4-3
J: TRBJ2-7
size: -

CDR3: CASSSDLITYEQYF
DNA: TGTGCCAGCAGTTCCGACTTGATTACCTACGAGCAGTACTTC
D: -
V: TRBV12-3/TRBV12-4
J: TRBJ2-7
size: medium-sized

CDR3: CASSLGGTEQFF
DNA: TGCGCCAGCAGCTTGGGCGGGACCGAGCAGTTCTTC
D: -
V: TRBV5-1
J: TRBJ2-1
size: once

CDR3: CASSYKQNQPQHF
DNA: TGTGCCAGCAGTTACAAACAAAATCAGCCCCAGCATTTT
D: -
V: TRBV6-5
J: TRBJ1-5
size: -

CDR3: CASTNIESSYNEQFF
DNA: TGTGCCAGCACGAATATCGAAAGCTCCTACAATGAGCAGTTCTTC
D: -
V: TRBV6-5
J: TRBJ2-1
size: -

CDR3: CSAPESGSDNEQFF
DNA: TGCAGTGCTCCCGAAAGCGGTAGTGACAATGAGCAGTTCTTC
D: -
V: TRBV20-1
J: TRBJ2-1
size: medium-sized

CDR3: CASSGGGAGKETQYF
DNA: TGCGCCAGCAGCGGCGGTGGAGCGGGGAAAGAGACCCAGTACTTC
D: TRBD2
V: TRBV5-1
J: TRBJ2-5
size: few

CDR3: CASSDSRLETQYF
DNA: TGTGCCAGCTCGGACAGCAGGCTGGAGACCCAGTACTTC
D: -
V: TRBV18
J: TRBJ2-5
size: medium-sized

CDR3: CASSYPGRANNEQFF
DNA: TGCGCCAGCAGCTACCCAGGGAGGGCAAACAATGAGCAGTTCTTC
D: TRBD2
V: TRBV4-1
J: TRBJ2-1
size: many

CDR3: CSAERDRGSYNSPLHF
DNA: TGCAGTGCTGAACGGGACAGGGGTTCCTATAATTCACCCCTCCACTTT
D: TRBD1
V: TRBV20-1
J: TRBJ1-6
size: many

CDR3: CSAGSSQGGETQYF
DNA: TGCAGCGCAGGTTCGTCTCAGGGTGGAGAGACCCAGTACTTC
D: -
V: TRBV29-1
J: TRBJ2-5
size: many

CDR3: CASSTTTGSYEQYF
DNA: TGTGCCAGCAGTACCACGACAGGGTCCTACGAGCAGTACTTC
D: TRBD1
V: TRBV6-2/TRBV6-3
J: TRBJ2-7
size: medium-sized

CDR3: CASSFQGQPQHF
DNA: TGTGCCAGCAGCTTTCAGGGGCAGCCCCAGCATTTT
D: -
V: TRBV7-2
J: TRBJ1-5
size: many

CDR3: CTSSKGLAGAGNNEQFF
DNA: TGTACCAGCAGCAAGGGACTAGCGGGAGCGGGGAACAATGAGCAGTTCTTC
D: TRBD2
V: TRBV11-2
J: TRBJ2-1
size: few

CDR3: CSARDLLAEFF
DNA: TGCAGTGCTAGAGATCTTCTAGCCGAGTTCTTC
D: -
V: TRBV20-1
J: TRBJ2-1
size: many

CDR3: CASSQAGGADTQYF
DNA: TGTGCCAGCAGCCAGGCGGGCGGGGCAGATACGCAGTATTTT
D: -
V: TRBV4-2
J: TRBJ2-3
size: -

CDR3: CASSQLTGNYGYTF
DNA: TGCGCCAGCAGCCAACTCACAGGGAACTATGGCTACACCTTC
D: -
V: TRBV4-3
J: TRBJ1-2
size: medium-sized

CDR3: CASSLRTVTGELFF
DNA: TGCGCCAGCAGCTTAAGGACAGTCACCGGGGAGCTGTTTTTT
D: -
V: TRBV5-1
J: TRBJ2-2
size: medium-sized

CDR3: CATTPGVEKLFF
DNA: TGTGCCACCACCCCCGGGGTTGAAAAACTGTTTTTT
D: -
V: TRBV28
J: TRBJ1-4
size: many

CDR3: CASRPTGILDTQYF
DNA: TGTGCCAGCAGGCCTACAGGGATCTTAGATACGCAGTATTTT
D: -
V: TRBV12-3/TRBV12-4
J: TRBJ2-3
size: -

CDR3: CASRGDRWGSSPETQYF
DNA: TGTGCCAGCAGGGGAGACCGGTGGGGGTCATCCCCAGAGACCCAGTACTTC
D: -
V: TRBV28
J: TRBJ2-5
size: many

CDR3: CASSFSRYVSSYNEQFF
DNA: TGTGCCAGCAGCTTTTCCCGGTACGTCAGCTCCTACAATGAGCAGTTCTTC
D: -
V: TRBV6-5
J: TRBJ2-1
size: -

CDR3: CASSLRGYGYTF
DNA: TGTGCCAGCAGTTTAAGAGGTTATGGCTACACCTTC
D: -
V: TRBV28
J: TRBJ1-2
size: medium-sized

CDR3: CASSSSGRAGTGELFF
DNA: TGTGCCAGCAGTTCAAGCGGGAGGGCGGGGACCGGGGAGCTGTTTTTT
D: TRBD2
V: TRBV27
J: TRBJ2-2
size: many

CDR3: CASSLGGSKNIQYF
DNA: TGTGCCAGCAGCTTAGGAGGAAGTAAAAACATTCAGTACTTC
D: -
V: TRBV11-2
J: TRBJ2-4
size: medium-sized

CDR3: CASSADSLSNQPQHF
DNA: TGTGCCAGCAGTGCGGACAGCCTTAGCAATCAGCCCCAGCATTTT
D: -
V: TRBV12-3/TRBV12-4
J: TRBJ1-5
size: many

CDR3: CASRPGTGKETQYF
DNA: TGTGCCAGCCGCCCCGGGACAGGGAAAGAGACCCAGTACTTC
D: TRBD1
V: TRBV3-1
J: TRBJ2-5
size: -

CDR3: CASSPRQGDSGANVLTF
DNA: TGTGCCAGCTCACCACGGCAGGGGGACTCTGGGGCCAACGTCCTGACTTTC
D: TRBD1
V: TRBV18
J: TRBJ2-6
size: many

CDR3: CASSFSGMGVETQYF
DNA: TGCGCCAGCAGCTTTAGCGGCATGGGGGTAGAGACCCAGTACTTC
D: -
V: TRBV5-1
J: TRBJ2-5
size: -

CDR3: CSALDRGGTQYF
DNA: TGCAGTGCTCTCGACAGGGGCGGGACCCAGTACTTC
D: TRBD1
V: TRBV20-1
J: TRBJ2-5
size: many

CDR3: CSARDQAGPTETQYF
DNA: TGCAGTGCTAGAGATCAGGCAGGGCCCACAGAGACCCAGTACTTC
D: -
V: TRBV20-1
J: TRBJ2-5
size: -

CDR3: CASSTSGLADIYNEQFF
DNA: TGTGCCAGCAGTACATCGGGACTAGCGGATATCTACAATGAGCAGTTCTTC
D: TRBD2
V: TRBV6-2/TRBV6-3
J: TRBJ2-1
size: many

CDR3: CASSRAGTSGDGAYNEQFF
DNA: TGTGCCAGCAGCCGGGCCGGGACTAGCGGGGACGGGGCCTACAATGAGCAGTTCTTC
D: TRBD2
V: TRBV7-3
J: TRBJ2-1
size: medium-sized

CDR3: CASSTYRGQVDTQYF
DNA: TGTGCCAGCAGCACGTACAGGGGGCAAGTCGATACGCAGTATTTT
D: TRBD1
V: TRBV28
J: TRBJ2-3
size: many

CDR3: CASSVGPSGRAYEQYF
DNA: TGTGCCAGCAGCGTAGGTCCCAGCGGGAGGGCCTACGAGCAGTACTTC
D: TRBD2
V: TRBV9
J: TRBJ2-7
size: many

CDR3: CASSALTSGRAFRIYEQYF
DNA: TGTGCCAGCAGCGCCCTGACTAGCGGGAGGGCCTTCCGCATCTACGAGCAGTACTTC
D: TRBD2
V: TRBV7-2
J: TRBJ2-7
size: -

CDR3: CASSQEGVRYEQFF
DNA: TGTGCCAGCAGCCAAGAGGGTGTGAGGTATGAGCAGTTCTTC
D: -
V: TRBV4-2
J: TRBJ2-1
size: few